Following are 28 T cell receptor beta chains from one sample sequenced in a study of cytotoxic CD8 clonotypes in ibrutinib-treated CLL. Sequencing used immunoSEQ multiplex PCR; TCRdb keeps in-frame clones, though not all of them. The sample carries 50,000 to 60,000 clones, approximately 87% recorded once. Sequencing was performed on PBMCs, taken after 24 months of ibrutinib treatment. The receptors come from a human donor with chronic lymphocytic leukemia.

The chain couples TRBV7-2 to TRBJ2-7, with TRBD2 identical over 10 bases. The V segment lost 2 bases and the J segment 6 bases; nucleotides outside the gene matches: 7. The CDR3 extends over 15 amino acids. Germline V gene data show CDR1 as SGHTA and CDR2 as FQGNSA. The CDR3 spells CASSLLAGEYSEQYF. CDR3 in DNA: TGTGCCAGCAGCTTACTAGCGGGAGAATACTCCGAGCAGTACTTC.

The gene calls are TRBV5-1 and TRBJ2-7; no definite D call. The CDR3 runs 13 residues. Germline CDR1 and CDR2: SGHRS and YFSETQ. V lost 3 bases to trimming and J lost 3 bases, with 10 bases between them. This chain's CDR3 is CASSSGSGYEQYF. The CDR3 DNA follows: TGCGCCAGCAGCTCCGGGTCGGGCTACGAGCAGTACTTC.

V is TRBV2 and J is TRBJ1-6; no reliable D call. Trimming stripped 1 base from V and 6 bases from J, with 1 base between. CDR1 and CDR2 (germline): SNHLY, FYNNEI. CDR3 size: 12 residues. CDR3 DNA sequence: TGTGCCAGCAGTGAAGTTAATTCACCCCTCCACTTT. It codes for CASSEVNSPLHF.

The J gene is TRBJ1-5, the V gene TRBV25-1; perhaps TRBD1 as D (6 bases). V was trimmed by 1 base and J by 7 bases, leaving 11 bases between them. This CDR3 is 14 amino acids long. Per germline, CDR1 MGHDK and CDR2 SYGVNS. CDR3 in DNA: TGTGCCAGCAGTGAATTGGGGGCGCAACAGCCCCAGCATTTT. Its translation: CASSELGAQQPQHF.

The chain employs TRBV6-5 and TRBJ2-1; 8 bases match TRBD2. The CDR3 contains 16 residues. Germline V gene sequence: CDR1 MNHEY, CDR2 SVGAGI. V gave up 2 bases and J gave up 0 bases; unmatched junction bases: 3. This CDR3 is CASSYGAGVSYNEQFF. The CDR3 bases are TGTGCCAGCAGTTACGGAGCGGGGGTCTCCTACAATGAGCAGTTCTTC.

As DNA, the CDR3 is TGTGCCAGCAGCTTCGGGACAGGAGGTATGAACACTGAAGCTTTCTTT. Translated: CASSFGTGGMNTEAFF. The chain joins TRBV7-9 to TRBJ1-1; 8 bases line up with TRBD1. The CDR3 is made up of 16 amino acids. In germline, CDR1 is SEHNR, CDR2 FQNEAQ (reference sequence). V shed 3 bases and J 0 bases; nucleotides not matched to a gene: 6. The full variable domain, rest sourced from reference TRBV7-9 and TRBJ1-1, is DTGVSQNPRHKITKRGQNVTFRCDPISEHNRLYWYRQTLGQGPEFLTYFQNEAQLEKSRLLSDRFSAERPKGSFSTLEIQRTEQGDSAMYLCASSFGTGGMNTEAFFGQGTRLTVV.

The chain links TRBV7-6 to TRBJ2-1, with 11 nucleotides matching TRBD1. The junction had 6 bases not matched to a gene; V was cut back by 5 bases and J by 6 bases. Germline values: CDR1 SGHVS, CDR2 FNYEAQ. There are 15 residues in the CDR3. CDR3 nucleotide sequence: TGTGCCAGCAGCCGCACCGGGACAGGGGGCAATGAGCAGTTCTTC. Its protein product is CASSRTGTGGNEQFF.

The CDR3 coding sequence is TGCGCCAGCAGCTTGGGCGGGAACACTGAAGCTTTCTTT. This sequence encodes CASSLGGNTEAFF. The chain is built from TRBV5-1 and TRBJ1-1; no clear D. This CDR3 is built from 13 residues. Germline V gene data show CDR1 as SGHRS and CDR2 as YFSETQ. V gave up 0 bases and J gave up 1 base, with 4 bases separating them.

This rearrangement joins TRBV12-5 to TRBJ2-1; D is unresolved. The CDR3 loop spans 17 amino acids. The germline V and J ends were trimmed by 4 bases and 1 base, with 17 bases remaining between them. Germline values: CDR1 LGHNT, CDR2 FRNRAP. CDR3 nucleotide sequence: TGTGCTAGTGGTTCCTCCTTGGCGGCCAATTCCTACAATGAGCAGTTCTTC. Protein: CASGSSLAANSYNEQFF.

This clone was recorded once. J is TRBJ1-1 and V is TRBV5-4; possible D gene TRBD1, 5 bases. Between the trimmed V and J ends, which lost 4 bases and 5 bases, there was a span of 18 bases. Germline CDR1 SGHNT, CDR2 YYREEE (reference sequence). There are 15 residues in the CDR3. CDR3 coding DNA: TGTGCCAGCAGCCCCCTTTGGGGGAATAAGACTGAAGCTTTCTTT. This encodes CASSPLWGNKTEAFF.

This chain links TRBV5-6 with TRBJ2-1, with D perhaps TRBD1 or TRBD2 (5 bases each). CDR3 length: 16 residues. CDR1 and CDR2 from the germline V gene are SGHDT and YYEEEE. Trimming took 4 bases from V and 2 from J, leaving 16 bases between them. This CDR3 is CASSRGWDGAYNEQFF. CDR3 sequence (DNA): TGTGCCAGCAGCCGCGGCTGGGACGGAGCCTACAATGAGCAGTTCTTC.

The rearrangement links TRBV9 to TRBJ2-7, with 7 nucleotides matching TRBD1. Trimming cost V 2 bases and J 4 bases; bases outside gene matches: 6. The CDR3 contains 14 residues. Looked up from germline, CDR1 is SGDLS and CDR2 is YYNGEE. The CDR3 region has the DNA TGTGCCAGCAGCGTGACAGGGCTGGCGTACGAGCAGTACTTC. Protein: CASSVTGLAYEQYF.

V is TRBV19 and J is TRBJ1-1; perhaps TRBD1 as D (5 bases). The germline CDR1 and CDR2 sequences are LNHDA and SQIVND (reference sequence). Trimming shortened V by 6 bases and J by 4 bases, and 15 bases separated the two germline ends. There are 14 residues in the CDR3. CDR3 in amino acids: CASRGPGSSTEAFF. CDR3 DNA sequence: TGTGCCAGTAGGGGGCCGGGGAGTAGCACTGAAGCTTTCTTT.

The chain is built from TRBV18 and TRBJ1-1; a weak D match, TRBD1 (5 bases). This CDR3 has 14 residues. Trimming pared 1 base from V and 3 bases from J, leaving 9 bases between. Germline CDR1 reads KGHSH; CDR2 reads LQKENI. The CDR3 DNA sequence: TGTGCCAGCTCACCACTACAGGCCGACACTGAAGCTTTCTTT. It is translated as CASSPLQADTEAFF.

Notes on this clone: This specimen includes other DNA sequences encoding the same CDR3. The J gene is TRBJ2-3, the V gene TRBV9; a possible D gene is TRBD2 (5 bases). The germline V gene has CDR1 SGDLS and CDR2 YYNGEE. This CDR3 is built from 14 residues. The germline V and J ends were trimmed by 0 bases and 0 bases, with 5 bases remaining between them. CDR3 loop: CASSVGGSTDTQYF. The CDR3 coding sequence is TGTGCCAGCAGCGTAGGCGGGAGCACAGATACGCAGTATTTT.

In its sample, this clone was seen once. The V call is TRBV29-1, the J call TRBJ2-7; D is undetermined. The CDR3 runs to 11 residues. V was clipped by 3 bases and J by 6 bases, with 9 bases between them. Germline V lookup: CDR1 SQVTM, CDR2 ANQGSEA. The CDR3 region is CSVDNRFEQYF. CDR3 DNA: TGCAGCGTTGATAACCGCTTCGAGCAGTACTTC.

This clone was detected only a few times. The J gene is TRBJ1-2, the V gene TRBV4-2; D is unclear. V lost 2 bases, J lost 3 bases, and 10 bases lay in between. CDR1 and CDR2 from the germline V gene are LGHNA and YNFKEQ. The CDR3 spans 14 residues. The CDR3, as DNA: TGTGCCAGCAGCCAAAGTTCGGGCGACTATGGCTACACCTTC. This codes for CASSQSSGDYGYTF.

The chain combines TRBV6-1 with TRBJ1-2; perhaps TRBD1 as D (5 bases). The CDR3 loop spans 14 amino acids. CDR1 is MNHNS and CDR2 is SASEGT in the germline V gene. V lost 5 bases to trimming and J lost 3 bases, with 13 bases between them. The CDR3: CASSPIRGYYGYTF. Here the CDR3 DNA reads TGTGCCAGCAGTCCAATAAGGGGCTACTATGGCTACACCTTC.

This clone was found a few times. The CDR3 loop reads CASSFDRQGRSPGDGNTIYF. CDR3 nucleotide sequence: TGTGCCAGCAGCTTTGATAGACAGGGCCGTTCGCCGGGGGATGGAAACACCATATATTTT. The chain links TRBV7-8 to TRBJ1-3, with TRBD1 matching 7 bases. The germline gives CDR1 SGHVS, CDR2 FQNEAQ. The CDR3 spans 20 residues. The J segment lost 3 bases and the V segment lost 3 bases, leaving 20 bases of the junction unmatched.

In DNA form, the CDR3 reads TGTGCCAGCATCGAAGCCGGGGAGGGGTATGGCTACACCTTC. Protein product: CASIEAGEGYGYTF. The chain couples TRBV5-6 to TRBJ1-2, with D tentatively TRBD1 (5 bases). CDR3 length equals 14 residues. Trimming took 6 bases from V and 5 from J, leaving 17 bases between them. Germline V CDR1 and CDR2: SGHDT, YYEEEE.

The chain joins TRBV4-3 to TRBJ1-2, with TRBD1 identical over 8 bases. CDR3 size: 14 residues. Trimming removed 0 bases from V and 8 bases from J; junction bases left unmatched: 5. CDR1 is LGHNA, CDR2 YSLEER, per germline. CDR3 sequence reads: CASSQEGRGHGYTF. Here the CDR3 DNA reads TGCGCCAGCAGCCAAGAAGGCAGGGGGCACGGCTACACCTTC.

This sequence joins TRBV9 and TRBJ2-3; 11 nucleotides align to TRBD2. CDR3 size: 18 residues. Germline V lookup: CDR1 SGDLS, CDR2 YYNGEE. V gave up 0 bases and J gave up 0 bases; unmatched junction bases: 6. The CDR3 bases are TGTGCCAGCAGCGTAGAACTAGCGGGAGTTCCTAGCACAGATACGCAGTATTTT. Residues: CASSVELAGVPSTDTQYF.

This clone was observed many times. The chain combines TRBV7-9 with TRBJ2-7, with 9 bases matching TRBD1. The V gene end was trimmed by 3 bases and the J gene end by 5 bases; junction bases not matched to a gene: 8. There are 15 residues in the CDR3. Germline values: CDR1 SEHNR, CDR2 FQNEAQ (reference sequence). This chain's CDR3 is CASSFNRGLLDEQYF. The CDR3, as DNA: TGTGCCAGCAGCTTTAACAGGGGGCTCTTAGACGAGCAGTACTTC. Together with reference TRBV7-9 and TRBJ2-7, the CDR3 gives the full variable domain: DTGVSQNPRHKITKRGQNVTFRCDPISEHNRLYWYRQTLGQGPEFLTYFQNEAQLEKSRLLSDRFSAERPKGSFSTLEIQRTEQGDSAMYLCASSFNRGLLDEQYFGPGTRLTVT.

J is TRBJ2-7 and V is TRBV6-6, with TRBD1 as a possible D gene (7 bases). The CDR3 sequence is 14 residues long. V lost 2 bases to trimming and J lost 3 bases, with 11 bases between them. CDR1 is MNHNY, CDR2 SVGAGI, per germline (reference sequence). The CDR3 reads CASSYLQGGYEQYF. DNA of the CDR3: TGTGCCAGCAGTTACCTCCAGGGGGGCTACGAGCAGTACTTC.

This sequence joins TRBV12-5 and TRBJ2-3; D gene uncertain. This CDR3 has 15 amino acids. Trimming shortened V by 7 bases and J by 5 bases, and 19 bases separated the two germline ends. The germline CDR1 and CDR2 sequences are LGHNT and FRNRAP. CDR3 bases: TGTGCTAGTGTTCTGACTGATTTTGCGGAAGATACGCAGTATTTT. Encoded protein: CASVLTDFAEDTQYF. The complete variable domain, with remaining parts taken from reference TRBV12-5 and TRBJ2-3, reads DARVTQTPRHKVTEMGQEVTMRCQPILGHNTVFWYRQTMMQGLELLAYFRNRAPLDDSGMPKDRFSAEMPDATLATLKIQPSEPRDSAVYFCASVLTDFAEDTQYFGPGTRLTVL.

The sample holds one count of this clone. The rearrangement joins TRBV7-6 to TRBJ2-7, with 8 nucleotides matching TRBD2. In germline, CDR1 is SGHVS, CDR2 FNYEAQ. CDR3 length equals 16 residues. V lost 1 base, J lost 9 bases, and 14 bases stayed unmatched. CDR3 bases: TGTGCCAGCAGCTTAGGGGGGGGACTAGGTGGACTCGGGCAGTACTTC. This encodes CASSLGGGLGGLGQYF.

The chain employs TRBV19 and TRBJ2-5, with D perhaps TRBD2 (6 bases). V lost 3 bases, J lost 3 bases, and 14 bases lay in between. CDR1 and CDR2 (germline): LNHDA, SQIVND (reference sequence). The CDR3 extends over 15 amino acids. The CDR3 sequence: CASSMWGGGEETQYF. The CDR3 DNA reads as TGTGCCAGTAGTATGTGGGGAGGAGGGGAAGAGACCCAGTACTTC.

The chain carries TRBV10-2 and TRBJ1-1; D not resolved. V dropped 6 bases and J dropped 1 base, with 9 bases sitting between them. The CDR3 contains 13 residues. CDR1 and CDR2 (germline): WSHSY, SAAADI. CDR3 in DNA: TGCGCCAGCAGACAGAGTCCGAACACTGAAGCTTTCTTT. This gives the protein CASRQSPNTEAFF.